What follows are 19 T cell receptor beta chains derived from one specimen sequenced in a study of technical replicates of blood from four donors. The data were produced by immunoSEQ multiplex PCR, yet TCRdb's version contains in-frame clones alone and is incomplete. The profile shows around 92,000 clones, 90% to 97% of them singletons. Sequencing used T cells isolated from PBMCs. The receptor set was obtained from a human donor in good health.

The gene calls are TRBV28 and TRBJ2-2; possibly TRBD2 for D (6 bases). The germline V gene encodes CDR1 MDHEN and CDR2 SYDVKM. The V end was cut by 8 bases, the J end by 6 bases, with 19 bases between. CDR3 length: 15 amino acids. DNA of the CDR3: TGTGCCAGCGCCAATGGGGGGATTAGGTCCGGGGAGCTGTTTTTT. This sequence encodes CASANGGIRSGELFF. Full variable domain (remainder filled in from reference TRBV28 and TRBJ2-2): DVKVTQSSRYLVKRTGEKVFLECVQDMDHENMFWYRQDPGLGLRLIYFSYDVKMKEKGDIPEGYSVSREKKERFSLILESASTNQTSMYLCASANGGIRSGELFFGEGSRLTVL.

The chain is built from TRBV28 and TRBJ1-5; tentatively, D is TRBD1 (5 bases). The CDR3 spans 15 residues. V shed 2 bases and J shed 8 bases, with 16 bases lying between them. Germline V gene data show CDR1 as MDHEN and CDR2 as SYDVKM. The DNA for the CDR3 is TGTGCCAGCAGTTTAGACAGAAACAACGTCGAGCCCCAGCATTTT. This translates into CASSLDRNNVEPQHF.

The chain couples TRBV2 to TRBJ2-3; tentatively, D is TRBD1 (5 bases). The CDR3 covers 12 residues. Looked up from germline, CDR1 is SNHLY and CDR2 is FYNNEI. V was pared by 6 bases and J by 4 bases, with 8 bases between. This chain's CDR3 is CASRQGADTQYF. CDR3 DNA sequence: TGTGCCAGCAGGCAGGGTGCAGATACGCAGTATTTT.

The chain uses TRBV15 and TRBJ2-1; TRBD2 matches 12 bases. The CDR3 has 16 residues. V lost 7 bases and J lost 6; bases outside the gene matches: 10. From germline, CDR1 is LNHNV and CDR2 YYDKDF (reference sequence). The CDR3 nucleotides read TGTGCCACCACCTCGGGACTAGCGGGTGTCAGCAATGAGCAGTTCTTC. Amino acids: CATTSGLAGVSNEQFF.

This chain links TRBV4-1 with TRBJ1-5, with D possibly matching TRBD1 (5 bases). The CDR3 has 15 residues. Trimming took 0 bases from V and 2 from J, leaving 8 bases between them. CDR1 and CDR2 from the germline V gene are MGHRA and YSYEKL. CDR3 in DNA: TGCGCCAGCAGCCAAGATTGGGGGGGCAATCAGCCCCAGCATTTT. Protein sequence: CASSQDWGGNQPQHF.

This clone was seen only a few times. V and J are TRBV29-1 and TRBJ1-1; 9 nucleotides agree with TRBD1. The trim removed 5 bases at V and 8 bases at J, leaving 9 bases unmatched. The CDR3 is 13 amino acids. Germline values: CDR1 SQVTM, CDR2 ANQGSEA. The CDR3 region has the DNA TGCAGCGTTTACAATACAGGGGGCCTAGAAGCTTTCTTT. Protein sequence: CSVYNTGGLEAFF.

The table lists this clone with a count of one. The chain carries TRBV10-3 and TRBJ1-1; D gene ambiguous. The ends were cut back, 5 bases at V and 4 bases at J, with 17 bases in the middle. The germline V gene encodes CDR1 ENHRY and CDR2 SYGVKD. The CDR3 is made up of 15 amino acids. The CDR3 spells CAISIFDGSVTEAFF. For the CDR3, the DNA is TGTGCCATCAGTATCTTTGACGGGTCGGTCACTGAAGCTTTCTTT.

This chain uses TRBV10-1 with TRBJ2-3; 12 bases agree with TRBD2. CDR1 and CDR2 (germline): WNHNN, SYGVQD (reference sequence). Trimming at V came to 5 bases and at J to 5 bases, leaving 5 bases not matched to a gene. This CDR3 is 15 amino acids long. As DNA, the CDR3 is TGCGCCAGCAGTAAGACTAGCGGGAGTCAAGATACGCAGTATTTT. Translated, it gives CASSKTSGSQDTQYF.

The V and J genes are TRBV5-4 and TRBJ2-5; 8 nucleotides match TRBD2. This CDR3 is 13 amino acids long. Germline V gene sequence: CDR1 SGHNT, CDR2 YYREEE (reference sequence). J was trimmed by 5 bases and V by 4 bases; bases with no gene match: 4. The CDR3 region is CASSPGGRETQYF. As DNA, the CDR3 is TGTGCCAGCAGCCCGGGGGGGCGGGAGACCCAGTACTTC.

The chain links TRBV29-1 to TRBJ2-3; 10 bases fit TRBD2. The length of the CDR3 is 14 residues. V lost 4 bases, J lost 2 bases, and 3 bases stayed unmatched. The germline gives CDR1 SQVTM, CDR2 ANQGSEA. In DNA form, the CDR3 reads TGCAGCGTTGGTCTAGCGGGAGCCACAGATACGCAGTATTTT. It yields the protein CSVGLAGATDTQYF.

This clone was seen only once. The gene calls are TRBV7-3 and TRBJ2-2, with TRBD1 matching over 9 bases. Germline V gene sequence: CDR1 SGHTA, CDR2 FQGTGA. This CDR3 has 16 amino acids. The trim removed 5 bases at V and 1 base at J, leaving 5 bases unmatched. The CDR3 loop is CASSALGQGNTGELFF. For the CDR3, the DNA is TGTGCCAGCAGCGCCTTGGGACAGGGGAACACCGGGGAGCTGTTTTTT.

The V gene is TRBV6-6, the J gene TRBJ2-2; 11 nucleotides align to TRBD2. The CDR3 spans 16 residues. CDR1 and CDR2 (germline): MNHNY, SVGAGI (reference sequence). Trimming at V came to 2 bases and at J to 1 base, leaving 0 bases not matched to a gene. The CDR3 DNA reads TGTGCCAGCAGTTACACTAGCGGGAGGAACACCGGGGAGCTGTTTTTT. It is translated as CASSYTSGRNTGELFF.

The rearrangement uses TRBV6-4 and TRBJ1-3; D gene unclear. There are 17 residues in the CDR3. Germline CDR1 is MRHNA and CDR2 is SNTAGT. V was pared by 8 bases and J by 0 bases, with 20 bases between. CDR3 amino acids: CASRGSAGRSSGNTIYF. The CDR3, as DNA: TGTGCCAGCCGCGGTTCCGCGGGCAGAAGCTCTGGAAACACCATATATTTT.

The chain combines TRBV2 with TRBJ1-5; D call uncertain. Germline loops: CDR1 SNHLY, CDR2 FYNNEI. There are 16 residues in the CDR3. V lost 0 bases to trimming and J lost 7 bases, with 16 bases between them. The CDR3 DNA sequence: TGTGCCAGCAGTGAAGCGCGGCTGGGAGGAGAACAGCCCCAGCATTTT. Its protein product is CASSEARLGGEQPQHF.

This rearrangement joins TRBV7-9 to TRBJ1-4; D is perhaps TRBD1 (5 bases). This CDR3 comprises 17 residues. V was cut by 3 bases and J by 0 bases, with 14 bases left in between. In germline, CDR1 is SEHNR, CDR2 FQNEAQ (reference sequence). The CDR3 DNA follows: TGTGCCAGCAGCTTCTACCAGGGATCTGCAACTAATGAAAAACTGTTTTTT. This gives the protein CASSFYQGSATNEKLFF. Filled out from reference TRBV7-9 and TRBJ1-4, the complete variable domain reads DTGVSQNPRHKITKRGQNVTFRCDPISEHNRLYWYRQTLGQGPEFLTYFQNEAQLEKSRLLSDRFSAERPKGSFSTLEIQRTEQGDSAMYLCASSFYQGSATNEKLFFGSGTQLSVL.

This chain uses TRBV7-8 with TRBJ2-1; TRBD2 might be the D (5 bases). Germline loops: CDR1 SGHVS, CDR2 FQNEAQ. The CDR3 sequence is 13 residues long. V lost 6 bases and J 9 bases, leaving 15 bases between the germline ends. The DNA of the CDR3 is TGTGCCAGCAGGTCCGCCGCGGGCGGTGAGCAGTTCTTC. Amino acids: CASRSAAGGEQFF.

CDR3 in DNA: TGTGCCAGCAGCTCCCCAGGGGTGGGGAATGAAAAACTGTTTTTT. This gives the protein CASSSPGVGNEKLFF. The J gene is TRBJ1-4, the V gene TRBV28; a weak D match, TRBD1 (6 bases). The V end lost 6 bases, the J end lost 5 bases, and 16 bases lay between the germline ends. CDR1 MDHEN and CDR2 SYDVKM come from the germline V gene. CDR3 length equals 15 residues.

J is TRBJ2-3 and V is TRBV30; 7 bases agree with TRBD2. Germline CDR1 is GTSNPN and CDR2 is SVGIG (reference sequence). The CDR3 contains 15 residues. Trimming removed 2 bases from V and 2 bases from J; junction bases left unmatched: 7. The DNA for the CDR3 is TGTGCCTGGAGTTTGGGGGGGAGAAACACAGATACGCAGTATTTT. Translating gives CAWSLGGRNTDTQYF.

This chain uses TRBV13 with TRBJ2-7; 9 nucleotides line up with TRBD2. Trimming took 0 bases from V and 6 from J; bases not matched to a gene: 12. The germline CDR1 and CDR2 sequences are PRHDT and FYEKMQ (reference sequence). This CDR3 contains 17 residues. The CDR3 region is CASSLGWREGRRSEQYF. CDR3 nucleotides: TGTGCCAGCAGCTTAGGTTGGCGGGAGGGCCGACGGTCCGAGCAGTACTTC.